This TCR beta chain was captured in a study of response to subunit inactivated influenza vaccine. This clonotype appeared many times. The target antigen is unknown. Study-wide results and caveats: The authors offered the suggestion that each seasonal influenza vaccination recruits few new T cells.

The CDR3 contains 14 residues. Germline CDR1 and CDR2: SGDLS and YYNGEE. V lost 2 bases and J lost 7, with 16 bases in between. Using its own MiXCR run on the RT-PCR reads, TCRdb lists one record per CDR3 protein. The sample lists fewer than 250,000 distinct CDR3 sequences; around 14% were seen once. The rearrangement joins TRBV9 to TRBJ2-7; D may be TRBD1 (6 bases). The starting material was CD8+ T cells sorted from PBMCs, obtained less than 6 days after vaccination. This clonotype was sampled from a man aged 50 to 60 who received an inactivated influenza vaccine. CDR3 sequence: CASSVDSPTREQYF. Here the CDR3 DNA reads TGTGCCAGCAGCGTGGACAGCCCTACTCGGGAGCAGTACTTC.